One and the same sample provided the 16 T cell receptor beta chains below, sequenced in a study of spatial heterogeneity in lung cancer (dated by TCRdb to between 2018 and 2021). Library construction relied on 5' RACE. Reads for this sample came from a NextSeq 500. Using fastp trimming at Q25 and MiXCR clonotype assembly, TCRdb reanalyzed the public sequencing data and kept in-frame beta chains. One record per CDR3 amino acid sequence lists the most common genes and DNA. Here the sample has fewer than 30,000 distinct CDR3 sequences; around 6.9% occur a single time. Together, the top ten hold approximately 25% of the sample. Results and caveats for the whole study, not just this receptor: The tumor nonsynonymous mutation count correlated with the number of expanded alpha and beta TCRs within the tumor.

These TCRs are of unknown antigen specificity. The time point label of this sample denotes: sample taken at primary tumor resection. The source material was lung tumor tissue, sampled at surgery. These receptors originate from a male donor with early-stage non-small cell lung cancer.

This clonotype was found many times. The rearrangement links TRBV28 to TRBJ1-5; the D gene is possibly TRBD1 (5 bases). CDR1 and CDR2 from the germline V gene are MDHEN and SYDVKM. CDR3 length equals 13 residues. In nucleotides, the CDR3 is TGTGGAGGCGGGGCGGATAGCAATCAGCCCCAGCATTTT. Protein sequence: CGGGADSNQPQHF. The complete variable domain, with remaining parts taken from reference TRBV28 and TRBJ1-5, reads DVKVTQSSRYLVKRTGEKVFLECVQDMDHENMFWYRQDPGLGLRLIYFSYDVKMKEKGDIPEGYSVSREKKERFSLILESASTNQTSMYLCGGGADSNQPQHFGDGTRLSIL.

This clonotype was found many times. The genes are TRBV5-6 and TRBJ1-1; the D gene is possibly TRBD1 (6 bases). The germline V gene has CDR1 SGHDT and CDR2 YYEEEE. The CDR3 contains 15 residues. Between the trimmed V and J ends, which lost 1 base and 0 bases, there was a span of 10 bases. CDR3 bases: TGTGCCAGCAGCTTGACAGGGAGGTTGAACACTGAAGCTTTCTTT. This codes for CASSLTGRLNTEAFF.

On this clonotype itself: Being one base from a much bigger clone, this may be a read error. The chain uses TRBV10-3 and TRBJ2-5; D is unresolved. The CDR3 length is 15 residues. Germline V gene data show CDR1 as ENHRY and CDR2 as SYGVKD. The CDR3 DNA reads TGTGCCATCAGTGAGTCGTATTACGCCCAAGAGACCCAGCACTTC. It is translated as CAISESYYAQETQHF.

This clonotype was recorded once. A much larger clonotype is one base distant, so this may be a read error. The gene calls are TRBV3-1 and TRBJ1-1, with no clear D. This CDR3 spans 13 amino acids. Germline CDR1 and CDR2: LGHDT and YNNKEL (reference sequence). For the CDR3, the DNA is TGTGCCGGCAGCCAAGTTTCCGGAGTCCAAGCTTTCTTT. This encodes CAGSQVSGVQAFF.

There are many counts of this clonotype. The rearrangement links TRBV20-1 to TRBJ1-5; D possibly corresponds to TRBD1 (5 bases). The CDR3 is 14 residues long. V was clipped by 3 bases and J by 1 base, with 10 bases between them. CDR1 and CDR2 (germline): DFQATT, SNEGSKA (reference sequence). CDR3 coding DNA: TGCAGTGCTAGCCGATCAGGGAGCAATCAGCCCCAGCATTTT. This gives the protein CSASRSGSNQPQHF.

This clonotype was counted at least ten times. This chain connects TRBV12-3 or TRBV12-4 to TRBJ1-1; 7 bases map to TRBD1. V was clipped by 4 bases and J by 4 bases; unmatched bases: 6. The CDR3 loop spans 14 amino acids. CDR3 sequence reads: CASSSVTGLTEAFF. DNA for the CDR3: TGTGCCAGCAGTTCAGTGACAGGGCTCACTGAAGCTTTCTTT.

This clonotype was seen a few times. CDR3 DNA: TGTGCCAGCTCACCAGAGGACAGCATGAACACCGGGGAGCTGTTTTTT. It encodes CASSPEDSMNTGELFF. The rearrangement joins TRBV18 to TRBJ2-2; a possible D gene is TRBD1 (6 bases). Per germline, CDR1 KGHSH and CDR2 LQKENI. Trimming took 2 bases from V and 1 from J, leaving 11 bases between them. The CDR3 consists of 16 residues.

This clonotype was counted at least ten times. The chain recombines TRBV29-1 with TRBJ1-1; D unclear. Trimming removed 5 bases from V and 1 base from J, with 8 bases in between. The germline V gene encodes CDR1 SQVTM and CDR2 ANQGSEA. This CDR3 is built from 12 residues. This CDR3 is CSVSPGNTEAFF. The CDR3 bases are TGCAGCGTTAGCCCGGGGAACACTGAAGCTTTCTTT.

Many counts were recorded for this clonotype. The chain couples TRBV28 to TRBJ2-3, with unresolved D. The CDR3 is 14 residues long. Trimming took off 5 bases at V and 8 bases at J, with 17 bases between the two ends. Germline assignment: CDR1 MDHEN and CDR2 SYDVKM. The chain's CDR3 is CASSNPPLLSTQYF. The DNA of the CDR3 is TGTGCCAGCAGTAACCCACCGCTCCTTTCTACGCAGTATTTT.

At least ten counts were recorded for this clonotype. CDR3 in amino acids: CASIPAGERNQPQHF. CDR3 DNA: TGTGCCAGCATCCCCGCAGGGGAGCGCAATCAGCCCCAGCATTTT. The rearrangement joins TRBV6-2 or TRBV6-3 to TRBJ1-5, with D perhaps matching TRBD1 (6 bases). The CDR3 covers 15 residues. CDR1 and CDR2 from the germline V gene are MNHEY and SVGEGT. The ends were cut back, 7 bases at V and 2 bases at J, with 15 bases in the middle.

This clonotype has at least ten counts. The chain is built from TRBV27 and TRBJ1-2; tentatively, D is TRBD1 (6 bases). This CDR3 is built from 14 residues. Germline assignment: CDR1 MNHEY and CDR2 SMNVEV (reference sequence). V was shortened by 6 bases and J by 5 bases, with 16 bases between the two germline ends. The CDR3 here is CASRPLGQLYGYTF. CDR3 sequence (DNA): TGTGCCAGCAGACCCCTCGGACAGCTATATGGCTACACCTTC.

Ten or more counts support this clonotype. The chain has TRBV18 and TRBJ2-4; 7 nucleotides agree with TRBD2. This CDR3 is built from 16 residues. V lost 6 bases, J lost 3 bases, and 11 bases stayed unmatched. The germline V gene encodes CDR1 KGHSH and CDR2 LQKENI. The CDR3 DNA sequence: TGTGCCAGCTCGCTTGGGCCAGCGGGGCTCAAAAACATTCAGTACTTC. Residues: CASSLGPAGLKNIQYF.

This clonotype rates as medium-sized. The rearrangement uses TRBV11-2 and TRBJ2-3; 8 bases line up with TRBD2. The CDR3 has 18 residues. Germline values: CDR1 SGHAT, CDR2 FQNNGV. V lost 4 bases to trimming and J lost 3 bases; unmatched junction nucleotides: 15. The CDR3 DNA follows: TGTGCCAGCAGCTCCACCAGGGGTAGCGGGGATTGGACAGATACGCAGTATTTT. The encoded protein is CASSSTRGSGDWTDTQYF. Variable domain in full (rest from reference TRBV11-2 and TRBJ2-3): EAGVAQSPRYKIIEKRQSVAFWCNPISGHATLYWYQQILGQGPKLLIQFQNNGVVDDSQLPKDRFSAERLKGVDSTLKIQPAKLEDSAVYLCASSSTRGSGDWTDTQYFGPGTRLTVL.

This chain joins TRBV6-2 or TRBV6-3 and TRBJ1-6; no clear D gene. V lost 11 bases to trimming and J lost 8 bases, with 7 bases between them. CDR1 is MNHEY, CDR2 SVGEGT, per germline. The length of the CDR3 is 10 residues. The CDR3 DNA is TGTGCCTCCGGGGATTCACCCCTCCACTTT. Translated: CASGDSPLHF.

The chain uses TRBV5-4 and TRBJ2-3; 11 nucleotides match TRBD2. The J segment lost 2 bases and the V segment lost 4 bases, leaving 6 bases of the junction unmatched. The CDR3 totals 16 residues. In germline, CDR1 is SGHNT, CDR2 YYREEE (reference sequence). CDR3 protein: CASSPGTSGTTDTQYF. The CDR3 DNA reads as TGTGCCAGCAGCCCTGGGACTAGCGGAACCACAGATACGCAGTATTTT.

A few counts support this clonotype. The chain has TRBV11-2 and TRBJ2-2, with D perhaps being TRBD1 or TRBD2 (5 bases each). The CDR3 is 16 amino acids. The germline V gene has CDR1 SGHAT and CDR2 FQNNGV. Trimming shortened V by 5 bases and J by 6 bases, and 19 bases separated the two germline ends. CDR3 sequence (DNA): TGTGCCAGCAGCCCTCGCCGCGGGTTGGGGGCCGGGGAGCTGTTTTTT. Protein product: CASSPRRGLGAGELFF.